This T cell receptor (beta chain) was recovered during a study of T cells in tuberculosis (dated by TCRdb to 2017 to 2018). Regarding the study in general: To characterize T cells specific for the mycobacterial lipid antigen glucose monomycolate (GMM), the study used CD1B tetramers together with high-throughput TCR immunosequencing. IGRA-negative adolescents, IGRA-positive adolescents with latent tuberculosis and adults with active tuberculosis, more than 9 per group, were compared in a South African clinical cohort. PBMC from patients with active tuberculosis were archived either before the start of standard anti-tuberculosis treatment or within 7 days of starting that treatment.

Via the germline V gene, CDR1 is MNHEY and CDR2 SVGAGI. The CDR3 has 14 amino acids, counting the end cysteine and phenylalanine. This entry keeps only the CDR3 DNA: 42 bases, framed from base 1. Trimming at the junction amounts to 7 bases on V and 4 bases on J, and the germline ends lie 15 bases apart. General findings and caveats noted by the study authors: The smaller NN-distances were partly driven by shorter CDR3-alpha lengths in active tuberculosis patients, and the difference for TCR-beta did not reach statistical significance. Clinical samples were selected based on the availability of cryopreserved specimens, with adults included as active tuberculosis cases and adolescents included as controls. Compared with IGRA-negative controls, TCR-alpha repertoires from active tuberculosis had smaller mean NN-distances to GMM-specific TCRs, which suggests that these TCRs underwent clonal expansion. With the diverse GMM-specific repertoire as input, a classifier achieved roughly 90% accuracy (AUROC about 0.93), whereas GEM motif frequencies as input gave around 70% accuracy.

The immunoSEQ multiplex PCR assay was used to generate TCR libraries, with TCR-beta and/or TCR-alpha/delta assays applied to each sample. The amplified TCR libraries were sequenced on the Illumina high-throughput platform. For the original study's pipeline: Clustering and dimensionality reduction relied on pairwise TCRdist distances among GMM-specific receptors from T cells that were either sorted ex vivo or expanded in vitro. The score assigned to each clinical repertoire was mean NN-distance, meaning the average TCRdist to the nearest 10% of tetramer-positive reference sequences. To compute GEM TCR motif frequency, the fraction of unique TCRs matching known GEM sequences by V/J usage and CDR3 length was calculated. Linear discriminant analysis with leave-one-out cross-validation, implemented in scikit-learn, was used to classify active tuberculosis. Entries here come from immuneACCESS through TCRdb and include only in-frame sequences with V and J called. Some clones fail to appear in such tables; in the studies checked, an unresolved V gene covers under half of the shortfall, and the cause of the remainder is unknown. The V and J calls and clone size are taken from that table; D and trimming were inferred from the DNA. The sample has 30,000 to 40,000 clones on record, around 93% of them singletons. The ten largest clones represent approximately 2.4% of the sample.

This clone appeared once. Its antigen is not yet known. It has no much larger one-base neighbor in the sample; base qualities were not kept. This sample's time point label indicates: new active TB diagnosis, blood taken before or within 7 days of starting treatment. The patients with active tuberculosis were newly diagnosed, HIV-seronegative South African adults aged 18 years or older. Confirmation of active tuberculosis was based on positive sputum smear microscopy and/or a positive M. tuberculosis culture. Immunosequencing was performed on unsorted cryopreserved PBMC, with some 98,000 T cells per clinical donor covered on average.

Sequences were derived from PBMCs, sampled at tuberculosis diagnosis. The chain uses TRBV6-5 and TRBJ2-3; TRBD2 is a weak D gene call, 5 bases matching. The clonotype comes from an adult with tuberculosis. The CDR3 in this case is CASKHDGVSDTQYF. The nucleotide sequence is TGTGCCAGCAAACACGACGGGGTATCAGATACGCAGTATTTT.